This passage covers 7 T cell receptor beta chains from one sample sequenced in a study of CD8 T cells in ankylosing spondylitis. TCRdb independently ran MiXCR on the 5' RACE reads; one entry per CDR3 protein. The sample has fewer than 130,000 distinct CDR3 sequences, 24% seen once. The sequenced sample consisted of synovial fluid, either unsorted or a sorted T cell fraction (not recorded which). The receptors originated from a male donor with ankylosing spondylitis.

This clonotype has only a few counts. V usage is TRBV15 and J usage is TRBJ1-6, with TRBD1 matching 10 bases. Germline lookup yields CDR1 LNHNV and CDR2 YYDKDF (reference sequence). V was clipped by 2 bases and J by 8 bases; unmatched bases: 3. The CDR3 spans 15 residues. CDR3 residues: CATSRPGTGDSPLHF. As DNA, the CDR3 is TGTGCCACCAGCAGACCCGGGACAGGGGATTCACCCCTCCACTTT.

The chain is built from TRBV11-2 and TRBJ2-1; D is undetermined. CDR3 size: 11 residues. Germline V gives CDR1 SGHAT, CDR2 FQNNGV. The V end lost 3 bases, the J end lost 8 bases, and 5 bases lay between the germline ends. The CDR3 DNA reads TGTGCCAGCAGCTTTTTTGATGAGCAGTTCTTC. It encodes CASSFFDEQFF.

This clonotype was detected a few times. The chain combines TRBV7-9 with TRBJ1-2; D may be TRBD1 (5 bases). The CDR3 is made up of 13 amino acids. Trimming took 6 bases from V and 4 from J, leaving 12 bases between them. CDR1 is SEHNR and CDR2 is FQNEAQ in the germline V gene (reference sequence). The CDR3 is CASSPGLVYGYTF. As DNA, the CDR3 is TGTGCCAGCAGTCCAGGGCTGGTCTATGGCTACACCTTC.

The CDR3 nucleotides read TGCGCCAGCAGTCAGCACAATGAGCAGTTCTTC. Its protein is CASSQHNEQFF. The chain carries TRBV5-1 and TRBJ2-1; unclear D gene. Trimming shortened V by 5 bases and J by 5 bases, and 5 bases separated the two germline ends. The CDR3 consists of 11 residues. The V gene's germline CDR1 is SGHRS and CDR2 YFSETQ.

There are a few counts of this clonotype. J is TRBJ1-5 and V is TRBV2, with D perhaps TRBD1 (5 bases). Germline V gene sequence: CDR1 SNHLY, CDR2 FYNNEI. The CDR3 loop spans 13 amino acids. Deletions cut 6 bases from V and 7 bases from J, with 13 bases between. The CDR3 coding sequence is TGTGCCAGCAGGGCTATGGGACGGCAGCCCCAGCATTTT. This sequence encodes CASRAMGRQPQHF.

This chain connects TRBV5-1 to TRBJ2-5, with unresolved D. CDR1 SGHRS and CDR2 YFSETQ come from the germline V gene. The V and J ends lost 0 bases and 7 bases respectively, with 13 bases between them. The CDR3 runs 14 residues. This chain's CDR3 is CASSLEANWGTQYF. In DNA, the CDR3 is TGCGCCAGCAGCTTGGAGGCCAACTGGGGGACCCAGTACTTC.

This clonotype appeared a few times. V is TRBV24-1 and J is TRBJ2-7; D gene ambiguous. The CDR3 has 12 residues. V lost 9 bases and J lost 0, with 8 bases in between. The germline V gene encodes CDR1 KGHDR and CDR2 SFDVKD. CDR3 sequence reads: CATAQDSYEQYF. The CDR3 DNA reads TGTGCCACCGCTCAAGACTCCTACGAGCAGTACTTC.